The 13 T cell receptor beta chains below come from one sample, sequenced in a study of PD-L1 blockade in urothelial cancer. Time point defined: peripheral blood 6 weeks after treatment start. Here immunoSEQ multiplex PCR was the method, and the copy in TCRdb shows in-frame clones only, minus some. The table has around 110,000 clones, roughly 89% seen once; the top ten hold about 1.8%. Sequencing was performed on PBMCs, taken around atezolizumab (anti-PD-L1) treatment. Receptors originate from a man in his 60s with urothelial cancer.

The chain employs TRBV2 and TRBJ2-5, with D unclear. The CDR3 loop spans 12 amino acids. Per germline, CDR1 SNHLY and CDR2 FYNNEI. Trimming cost V 5 bases and J 2 bases, with 6 bases left between them. In DNA form, the CDR3 reads TGTGCCAGCAGTAAACAGCAAGAGACCCAGTACTTC. Amino acids: CASSKQQETQYF.

The gene calls are TRBV7-3 and TRBJ2-5; tentatively, D is TRBD2 (5 bases). Trimming stripped 1 base from V and 2 bases from J, with 11 bases between. Germline V gives CDR1 SGHTA, CDR2 FQGTGA. This CDR3 has 15 residues. CDR3 in amino acids: CASSLIGGQQETQYF. In DNA form, the CDR3 reads TGTGCCAGCAGCTTAATAGGAGGCCAGCAAGAGACCCAGTACTTC.

This clone is a singleton in its sample. The chain carries TRBV28 and TRBJ2-7; 8 nucleotides agree with TRBD1. CDR3 length: 15 residues. V dropped 5 bases and J dropped 5; count of bases not matched to a gene: 11. Germline CDR1 MDHEN, CDR2 SYDVKM. The CDR3 region is CASSPSGQGSHEQYF. DNA of the CDR3: TGTGCCAGCAGTCCAAGCGGACAGGGAAGCCACGAGCAGTACTTC.

The rearrangement links TRBV18 to TRBJ1-5; D call uncertain. V was pared by 4 bases and J by 7 bases, with 11 bases between. The CDR3 covers 13 residues. Germline CDR1 reads KGHSH; CDR2 reads LQKENI. The CDR3 DNA reads TGTGCCAGCTCACATACGGGAGAGCAGCCCCAGCATTTT. This sequence encodes CASSHTGEQPQHF.

A few counts support this clone. The chain joins TRBV6-1 to TRBJ2-2, with D maybe TRBD1 (6 bases). Germline V lookup: CDR1 MNHNS, CDR2 SASEGT. CDR3 size: 14 residues. Trimming left V 5 bases short and J 7 bases short, with 14 bases between. This chain's CDR3 is CASSSLPGVGELFF. The CDR3 DNA is TGTGCCAGCAGTTCCCTTCCAGGGGTCGGGGAGCTGTTTTTT.

The chain recombines TRBV7-3 with TRBJ1-1, with 12 positions matching TRBD1. This CDR3 comprises 16 residues. Germline trimming cut 1 base from V and 5 bases from J; bases unmatched to any gene: 5. Germline CDR1 and CDR2: SGHTA and FQGTGA. CDR3 nucleotides: TGTGCCAGCAGCTTAAGGGACAGGGGGCAGAGAACTGAAGCTTTCTTT. Translating it yields CASSLRDRGQRTEAFF.

V gene TRBV27 combines with J gene TRBJ2-3; 12 bases line up with TRBD2. J lost 5 bases, V lost 5 bases, and 5 bases had no gene match. The CDR3 length is 15 residues. Looked up from germline, CDR1 is MNHEY and CDR2 is SMNVEV (reference sequence). The CDR3, as DNA: TGTGCCAGCAGTCCCCTAGCGGGGGGGAAAGATACGCAGTATTTT. Its protein is CASSPLAGGKDTQYF.

This chain joins TRBV30 and TRBJ1-2; D not certain. Trimming pared 0 bases from V and 7 bases from J, leaving 12 bases between. CDR3 size: 13 residues. Germline V gene sequence: CDR1 GTSNPN, CDR2 SVGIG (reference sequence). CDR3 sequence: CAWSVLRGLGYTF. The CDR3 bases are TGTGCCTGGAGTGTACTGCGTGGGCTTGGCTACACCTTC.

This rearrangement joins TRBV7-6 to TRBJ2-1; 7 bases fit TRBD2. The CDR3 loop spans 15 amino acids. J gave up 1 base and V 5 bases, and 5 bases lay outside the gene matches. CDR1 is SGHVS and CDR2 is FNYEAQ in the germline V gene. The CDR3 loop is CASSKEAGSYNEQFF. CDR3 DNA: TGTGCCAGCAGCAAAGAAGCGGGATCCTACAATGAGCAGTTCTTC.

This clone was found once. The chain uses TRBV10-1 and TRBJ1-1; no clear D. CDR1 is WNHNN, CDR2 SYGVQD, per germline (reference sequence). The CDR3 sequence is 14 residues long. V was pared by 5 bases and J by 5 bases, with 15 bases between. In DNA form, the CDR3 reads TGCGCCAGCAGTTCGGGGTTAGGATATACTGAAGCTTTCTTT. Translating it yields CASSSGLGYTEAFF.

This chain joins TRBV4-2 and TRBJ1-5; tentatively, D is TRBD1 (5 bases). V shed 0 bases and J shed 3 bases, with 12 bases lying between them. Germline V gene sequence: CDR1 LGHNA, CDR2 YNFKEQ. The CDR3 contains 16 residues. The CDR3 DNA is TGTGCCAGCAGCCAAGATTGGGGCCAGATCAATCAGCCCCAGCATTTT. Its translation: CASSQDWGQINQPQHF.

The chain links TRBV10-2 to TRBJ2-7, with 8 bases aligning to TRBD2. This CDR3 region has 13 residues. Germline V gene lookup returns CDR1 WSHSY and CDR2 SAAADI. The V segment lost 5 bases and the J segment 6 bases; nucleotides outside the gene matches: 6. The CDR3 DNA is TGCGCCAGCAGTCCAGCGGGAGAAGGCGAGCAGTACTTC. Its translation: CASSPAGEGEQYF.

The chain has TRBV5-6 and TRBJ1-1, with TRBD1 as a possible D gene (5 bases). Germline V gene lookup returns CDR1 SGHDT and CDR2 YYEEEE. The CDR3 loop spans 13 amino acids. Deletions cut 0 bases from V and 8 bases from J, with 11 bases between. In DNA, the CDR3 is TGTGCCAGCAGCTTGGTGGGGGGGTGGGAAGCTTTCTTT. Translating gives CASSLVGGWEAFF.